This TCR beta chain stems from a study of cytomegalovirus exposure and HLA in healthy donors. V was trimmed by 1 base and J by 4 bases, leaving 7 bases between them. The CDR3 totals 14 residues. Per the germline V gene, CDR1 is SGHVS and CDR2 is FQNEAQ. The PCR made use of 60 Vbeta and 13 Jbeta primers. Generated by immunoSEQ multiplex PCR, the TCRdb table keeps only in-frame clones and is missing some. The sample gives some 120,000 clones, roughly three quarters of which show up once; 1.5% to 2% is in the top ten. This rearrangement joins TRBV7-8 to TRBJ2-2; D is unclear. The sequence derives from a woman in her late teens or twenties in good health and CMV-seronegative. Sample: PBMCs. DNA for the CDR3: TGTGCCAGCAGCTTAGACACAGTCACCGGGGAGCTGTTTTTT. It encodes CASSLDTVTGELFF. Variable domain in full (rest from reference TRBV7-8 and TRBJ2-2): GAGVSQSPRYKVAKRGQDVALRCDPISGHVSLFWYQQALGQGPEFLTYFQNEAQLDKSGLPSDRFFAERPEGSVSTLKIQRTQQEDSAVYLCASSLDTVTGELFFGEGSRLTVL.